These 4 T cell receptor beta chains share one sample of origin, sequenced in a study of cytomegalovirus exposure and HLA in healthy donors. In the PCR, 60 Vbeta and 13 Jbeta primers were used. TCRdb's table, derived via immunoSEQ multiplex PCR, lists solely in-frame clones and lacks some. The sample shows 150,000 to 200,000 clones, around four fifths of them seen only once. Material: PBMCs. The receptors shown here come from a girl aged 2 to 9 in good health and CMV-seropositive.

The gene calls are TRBV29-1 and TRBJ2-7; TRBD1 matches at 7 bases. Germline assignment: CDR1 SQVTM and CDR2 ANQGSEA. Unmatched junction bases numbered 6, after V lost 5 bases and J lost 2 bases. The CDR3 runs 13 residues. This CDR3 reads CSVIGTATYEQYF. Written as DNA, the CDR3 is TGCAGCGTTATAGGGACAGCGACCTACGAGCAGTACTTC.

The chain employs TRBV2 and TRBJ2-1, with D unresolved. CDR1 SNHLY and CDR2 FYNNEI come from the germline V gene. V was clipped by 3 bases and J by 0 bases, with 9 bases between them. The CDR3 has 15 amino acids. The CDR3 reads CASSDGGPSYNEQFF. CDR3 coding DNA: TGTGCCAGCAGTGATGGCGGCCCCTCCTACAATGAGCAGTTCTTC.

The CDR3 sequence is CASSSGLAGYEQYF. CDR3 nucleotide sequence: TGTGCCAGTAGTTCGGGTCTAGCGGGCTACGAGCAGTACTTC. The V call is TRBV19, the J call TRBJ2-7; 8 bases agree with TRBD2. Losses at the gene ends were 5 bases for V and 3 bases for J; bases not matched to a gene: 6. CDR1 and CDR2 (germline): LNHDA, SQIVND (reference sequence). This CDR3 region has 14 residues.

This clone came up once. This chain uses TRBV28 with TRBJ2-2; D call uncertain. Deletions cut 3 bases from V and 6 bases from J, with 8 bases between. CDR3 length equals 13 residues. CDR1 is MDHEN, CDR2 SYDVKM, per germline. CDR3 DNA: TGTGCCAGCAGTTTTCAGGCCTCCGGGGAGCTGTTTTTT. Encoded protein: CASSFQASGELFF.